The rows below give T cell receptor beta chains drawn from one sample of a study of blood T cell repertoires in COVID-19. Clones were sequenced by immunoSEQ multiplex PCR, and TCRdb holds only the in-frame ones, with some missing. The table lists more than 150,000 clones, around 80% of them singletons. The source material was peripheral blood. These TCRs come from a woman of 80 years or more with active or convalescent COVID-19. The CDR3 runs from the conserved cysteine through the conserved F or W. For some rows the clone size is stated as once, few or many, or as a class when expanded; others skip it.

V,size,length,CDR3
TRBV28,few,16,CASRVRGQGGQSPLHF
TRBV4-1,NA,14,CASSQAGGDYGYTF
TRBV9,NA,16,CASSPGTTGTTDTQYF
TRBV11-2,NA,15,CASSLEEAGGSPLHF
TRBV6-6,NA,14,CASSRTVVNEKLFF
TRBV4-1,NA,15,CASSQFHSPNEKLFF
TRBV21-1,NA,14,CASKQGRTNYGYTF
TRBV2,NA,12,CARRTGEETQYF
TRBV25-1,NA,15,CASTDNRGFQETQYF
TRBV7-9,NA,12,CASSASGGEQFF
TRBV30,NA,15,CAWSQGQGMDYGYTF
TRBV27,NA,16,CASSGRGQGHTGELFF
TRBV29-1,NA,14,CSVARIGGTDTQYF
TRBV5-1,NA,16,CASSLEAVSSYNEQFF
TRBV12-3/TRBV12-4,NA,13,CASSQRQGEKLFF
TRBV6-5,NA,15,CASTPQGALDQPQHF
TRBV18,NA,16,CASSPAAGSYNSPLHF
TRBV29-1,NA,12,CSVAGSGYEQYF
TRBV6-2/TRBV6-3,NA,16,CASSHSGQWSSYEQYF
TRBV14,NA,16,CASSQDLSLTGNEQYF
TRBV9,NA,16,CASSVSGGATNNEQFF
TRBV5-1,NA,14,CASTLGGSGYEQYF
TRBV6-2/TRBV6-3,NA,13,CASSQGHEETQYF
TRBV4-3,NA,15,CASSQAVQGGETQYF
TRBV7-2,NA,15,CASSLEQGGQSGYTF
TRBV3-1/TRBV3-2,NA,11,CASSQGGLAWF
TRBV3-1/TRBV3-2,NA,15,CASRGRDFLTDTQYF
TRBV5-1,NA,15,CASSGTGDTNEKLFF
TRBV7-7,NA,17,CASSPVAGGLVTGELFF
TRBV24-1,NA,17,CATSDSTGGAGTDTQYF
TRBV5-1,few,15,CASSLYSSNTGELFF
TRBV18,NA,14,CASSLAGGIYEQYF
TRBV11-1,NA,16,CASSLSGANLDYGYTF
TRBV28,NA,15,CASTPPGLANNEQFF